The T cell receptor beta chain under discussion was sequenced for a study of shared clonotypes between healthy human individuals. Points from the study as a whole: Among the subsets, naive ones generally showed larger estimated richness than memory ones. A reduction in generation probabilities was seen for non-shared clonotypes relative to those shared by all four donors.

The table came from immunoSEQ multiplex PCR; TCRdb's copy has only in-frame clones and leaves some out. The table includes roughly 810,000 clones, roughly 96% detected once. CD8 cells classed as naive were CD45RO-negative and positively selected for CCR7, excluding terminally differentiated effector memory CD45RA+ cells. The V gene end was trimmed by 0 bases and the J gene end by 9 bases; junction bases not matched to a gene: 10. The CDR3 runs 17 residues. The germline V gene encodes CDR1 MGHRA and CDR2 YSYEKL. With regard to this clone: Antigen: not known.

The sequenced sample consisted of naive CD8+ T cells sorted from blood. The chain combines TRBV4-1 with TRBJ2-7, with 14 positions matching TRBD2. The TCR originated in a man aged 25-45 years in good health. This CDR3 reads CASSQEPGTSGRGGQYF. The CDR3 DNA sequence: TGCGCCAGCAGCCAAGAACCGGGGACTAGCGGGAGAGGAGGGCAGTACTTC.